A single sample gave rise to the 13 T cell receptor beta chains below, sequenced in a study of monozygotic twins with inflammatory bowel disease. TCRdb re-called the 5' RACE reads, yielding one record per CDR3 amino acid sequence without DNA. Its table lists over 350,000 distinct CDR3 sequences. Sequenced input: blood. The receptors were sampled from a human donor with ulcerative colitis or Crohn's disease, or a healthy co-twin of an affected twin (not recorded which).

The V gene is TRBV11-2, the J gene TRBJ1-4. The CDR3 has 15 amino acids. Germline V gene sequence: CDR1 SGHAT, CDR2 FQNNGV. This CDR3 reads CASSPAGATNEKLFF.

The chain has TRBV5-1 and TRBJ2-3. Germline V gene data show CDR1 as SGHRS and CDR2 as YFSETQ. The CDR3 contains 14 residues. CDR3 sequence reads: CASSLARRLDTQYF. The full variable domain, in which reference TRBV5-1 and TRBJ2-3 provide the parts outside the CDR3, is KAGVTQTPRYLIKTRGQQVTLSCSPISGHRSVSWYQQTPGQGLQFLFEYFSETQRNKGNFPGRFSGRQFSNSRSEMNVSTLELGDSALYLCASSLARRLDTQYFGPGTRLTVL.

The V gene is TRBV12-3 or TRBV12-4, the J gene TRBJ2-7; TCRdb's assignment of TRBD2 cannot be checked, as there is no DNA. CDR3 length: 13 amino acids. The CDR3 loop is CASSSFTSYEQYF.

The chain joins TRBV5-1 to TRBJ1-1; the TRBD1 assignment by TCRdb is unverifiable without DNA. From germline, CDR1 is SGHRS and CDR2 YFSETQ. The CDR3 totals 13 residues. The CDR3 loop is CASSYGKNTEAFF.

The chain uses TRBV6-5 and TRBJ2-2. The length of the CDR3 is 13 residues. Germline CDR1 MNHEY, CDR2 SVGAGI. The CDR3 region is CASSYSPTGELFF.

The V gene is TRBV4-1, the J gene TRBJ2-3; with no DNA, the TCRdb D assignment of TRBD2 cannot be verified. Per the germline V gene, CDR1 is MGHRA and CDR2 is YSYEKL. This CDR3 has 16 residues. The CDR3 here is CASSQEGRHITDTQYF.

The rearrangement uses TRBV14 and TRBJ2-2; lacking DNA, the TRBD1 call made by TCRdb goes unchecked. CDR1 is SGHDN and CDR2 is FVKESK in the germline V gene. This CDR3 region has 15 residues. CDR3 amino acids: CASSQVRGHTGELFF.

CDR3: CASSSGQGGPGELFF. The V and J genes are TRBV28 and TRBJ2-2; lacking DNA, the TRBD1 call made by TCRdb goes unchecked. The V gene's germline CDR1 is MDHEN and CDR2 SYDVKM. This CDR3 contains 15 residues.

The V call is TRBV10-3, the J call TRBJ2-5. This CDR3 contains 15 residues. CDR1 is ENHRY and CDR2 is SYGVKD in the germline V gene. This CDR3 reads CAISPRGPSDETQYF.

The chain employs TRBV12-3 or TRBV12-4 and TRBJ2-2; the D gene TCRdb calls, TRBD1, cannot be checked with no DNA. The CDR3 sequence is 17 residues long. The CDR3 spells CASNPGQGIWDTGELFF.

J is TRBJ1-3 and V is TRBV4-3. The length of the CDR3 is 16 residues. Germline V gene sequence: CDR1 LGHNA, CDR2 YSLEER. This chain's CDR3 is CASSQLVGNSGNTIYF.

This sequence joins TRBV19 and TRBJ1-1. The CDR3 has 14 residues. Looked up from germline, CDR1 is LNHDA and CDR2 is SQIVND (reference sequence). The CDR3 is CASNGGAANTEAFF.

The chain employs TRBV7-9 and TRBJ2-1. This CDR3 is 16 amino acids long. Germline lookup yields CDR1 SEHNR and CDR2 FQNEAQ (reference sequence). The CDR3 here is CASSLATGIPYNEQFF.